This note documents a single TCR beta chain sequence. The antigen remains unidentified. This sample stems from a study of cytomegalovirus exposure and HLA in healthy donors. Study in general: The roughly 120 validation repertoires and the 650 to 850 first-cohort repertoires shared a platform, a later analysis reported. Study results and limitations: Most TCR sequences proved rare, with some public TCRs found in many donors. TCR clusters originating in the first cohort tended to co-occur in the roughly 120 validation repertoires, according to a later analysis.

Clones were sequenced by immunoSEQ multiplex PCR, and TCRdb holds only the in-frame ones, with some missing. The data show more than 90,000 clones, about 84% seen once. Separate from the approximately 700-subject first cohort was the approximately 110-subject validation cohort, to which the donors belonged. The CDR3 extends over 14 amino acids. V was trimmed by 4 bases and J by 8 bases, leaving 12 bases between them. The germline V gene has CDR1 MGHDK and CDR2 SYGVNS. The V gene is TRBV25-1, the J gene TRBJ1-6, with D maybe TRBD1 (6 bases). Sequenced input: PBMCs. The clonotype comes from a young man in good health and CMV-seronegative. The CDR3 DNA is TGTGCCAGCAGTGTCGGGACAACCGATTCACCCCTCCACTTT. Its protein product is CASSVGTTDSPLHF.